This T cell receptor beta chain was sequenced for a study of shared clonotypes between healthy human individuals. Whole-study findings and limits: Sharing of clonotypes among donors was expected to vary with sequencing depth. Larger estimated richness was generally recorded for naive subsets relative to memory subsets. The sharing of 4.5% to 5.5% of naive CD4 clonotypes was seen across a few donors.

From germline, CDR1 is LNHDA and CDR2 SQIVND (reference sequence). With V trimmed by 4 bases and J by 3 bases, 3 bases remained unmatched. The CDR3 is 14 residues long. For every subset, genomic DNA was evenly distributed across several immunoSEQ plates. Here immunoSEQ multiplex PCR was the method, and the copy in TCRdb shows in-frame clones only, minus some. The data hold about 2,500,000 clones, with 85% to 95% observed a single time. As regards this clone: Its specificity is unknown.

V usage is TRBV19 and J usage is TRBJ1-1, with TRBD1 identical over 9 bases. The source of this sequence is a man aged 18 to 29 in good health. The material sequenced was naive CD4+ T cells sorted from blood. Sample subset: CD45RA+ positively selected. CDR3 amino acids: CASSKTGGHTEAFF. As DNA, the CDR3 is TGTGCCAGTAGTAAGACAGGGGGACACACTGAAGCTTTCTTT.